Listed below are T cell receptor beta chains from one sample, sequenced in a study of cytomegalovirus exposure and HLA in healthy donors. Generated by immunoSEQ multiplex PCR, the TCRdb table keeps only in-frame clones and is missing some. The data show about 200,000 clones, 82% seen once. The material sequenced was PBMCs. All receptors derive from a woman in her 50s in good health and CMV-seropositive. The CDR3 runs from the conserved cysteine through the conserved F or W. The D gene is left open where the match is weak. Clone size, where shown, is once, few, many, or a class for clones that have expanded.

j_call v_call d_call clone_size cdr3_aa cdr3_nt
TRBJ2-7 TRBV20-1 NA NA CSAQADYEQYF TGCAGTGCACAAGCGGACTACGAGCAGTACTTC
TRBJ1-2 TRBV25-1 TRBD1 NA CASSEGQGLYGYTF TGTGCCAGCAGTGAAGGACAGGGGCTCTATGGCTACACCTTC
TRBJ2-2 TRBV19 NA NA CASSIVKELNTGELFF TGTGCCAGTAGTATAGTGAAAGAGCTGAACACCGGGGAGCTGTTTTTT
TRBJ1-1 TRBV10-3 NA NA CAISRYGGPEAFF TGTGCCATCAGTCGGTATGGAGGGCCTGAAGCTTTCTTT
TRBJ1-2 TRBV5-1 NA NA CASSFGGADQDGYTF TGCGCCAGCAGCTTTGGGGGGGCAGATCAGGATGGCTACACCTTC
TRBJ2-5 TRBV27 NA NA CASSLRGLETQYF TGTGCCAGCAGTTTGAGAGGCCTAGAGACCCAGTACTTC
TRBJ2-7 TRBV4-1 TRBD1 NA CASSQARTGVYEQYF TGCGCCAGCAGCCAAGCCCGGACAGGGGTCTACGAGCAGTACTTC
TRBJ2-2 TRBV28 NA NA CASREVRNTGELFF TGTGCCAGCAGGGAGGTTCGGAACACCGGGGAGCTGTTTTTT
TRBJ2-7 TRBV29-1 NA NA CSVRRGSSYEQYF TGCAGCGTTCGGCGGGGATCCTCCTACGAGCAGTACTTC
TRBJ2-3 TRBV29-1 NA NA CSVENTFTDTQYF TGCAGCGTTGAAAACACCTTCACAGATACGCAGTATTTT
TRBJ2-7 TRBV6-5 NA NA CASRSGSLSSYEQYF TGTGCCAGCAGAAGTGGGAGTCTGAGCTCCTACGAGCAGTACTTC
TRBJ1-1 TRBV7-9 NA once CSSSLAFSDSLNTEAFF TGTTCCAGCAGCTTAGCGTTTTCCGACAGTTTGAACACTGAAGCTTTCTTT
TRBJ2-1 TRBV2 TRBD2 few CASVTSGGNNEQFF TGTGCCAGCGTAACTAGCGGGGGGAACAATGAGCAGTTCTTC
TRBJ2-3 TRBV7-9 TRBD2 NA CASSRGGTSAGDTQYF TGTGCCAGCAGCCGGGGGGGGACTAGCGCAGGAGATACGCAGTATTTT
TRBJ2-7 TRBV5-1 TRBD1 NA CASSVDRGLYEQYF TGCGCCAGCAGCGTAGACAGGGGACTCTACGAGCAGTACTTC
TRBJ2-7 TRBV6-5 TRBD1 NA CASSRTGDYEQYF TGTGCCAGCAGCCGGACAGGGGACTACGAGCAGTACTTC
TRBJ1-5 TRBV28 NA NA CASSLGPRNQPQHF TGTGCCAGCAGTTTGGGCCCAAGGAATCAGCCCCAGCATTTT
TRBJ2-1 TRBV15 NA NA CATSREASVTGEQFF TGTGCCACCAGCAGAGAGGCTAGCGTCACGGGTGAGCAGTTCTTC
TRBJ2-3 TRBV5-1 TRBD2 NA CASSSGTSGFATDTQYF TGCGCCAGCAGCTCCGGGACTAGCGGTTTTGCCACAGATACGCAGTATTTT
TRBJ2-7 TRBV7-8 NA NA CASSLERRVFTSSYEQYF TGTGCCAGCAGCTTAGAAAGGAGGGTTTTTACGAGCTCCTACGAGCAGTACTTC